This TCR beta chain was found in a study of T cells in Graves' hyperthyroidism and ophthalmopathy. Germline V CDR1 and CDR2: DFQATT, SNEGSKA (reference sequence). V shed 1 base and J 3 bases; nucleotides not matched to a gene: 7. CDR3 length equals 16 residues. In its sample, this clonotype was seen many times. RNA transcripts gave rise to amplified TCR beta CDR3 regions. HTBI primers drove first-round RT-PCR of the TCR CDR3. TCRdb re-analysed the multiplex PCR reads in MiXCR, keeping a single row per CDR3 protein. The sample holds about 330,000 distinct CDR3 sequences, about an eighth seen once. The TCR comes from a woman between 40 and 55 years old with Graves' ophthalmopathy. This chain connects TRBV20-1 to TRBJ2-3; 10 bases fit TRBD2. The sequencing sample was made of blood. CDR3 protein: CSARVWLAGVTDTQYF. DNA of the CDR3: TGCAGTGCTAGAGTGTGGCTAGCGGGAGTTACAGATACGCAGTATTTT.